This passage covers 5 T cell receptor beta chains from one sample sequenced in a study of blood T cell repertoires in COVID-19. Sequencing used immunoSEQ multiplex PCR; TCRdb keeps in-frame clones, though not all of them. The sample holds around 200,000 clones, roughly 80% seen once. The sequencing sample was made of peripheral blood. The receptors originated from a man aged 50 to 60 who had recovered from COVID-19.

The gene calls are TRBV24-1 and TRBJ2-3, with D perhaps matching TRBD2 (6 bases). Germline lookup yields CDR1 KGHDR and CDR2 SFDVKD. V was trimmed by 4 bases and J by 11 bases, leaving 12 bases between them. The CDR3 loop spans 12 amino acids. This chain's CDR3 is CATSEYYGGQYF. The DNA of the CDR3 is TGTGCCACCAGTGAATACTACGGGGGGCAGTATTTT.

The V gene is TRBV27, the J gene TRBJ2-1; 7 bases line up with TRBD2. V dropped 3 bases and J dropped 2; count of bases not matched to a gene: 1. The CDR3 extends over 14 amino acids. Looked up from germline, CDR1 is MNHEY and CDR2 is SMNVEV (reference sequence). CDR3 coding DNA: TGTGCCAGCAGTTTCGCGGGAGCCTACAATGAGCAGTTCTTC. This codes for CASSFAGAYNEQFF.

The chain joins TRBV5-4 to TRBJ2-2, with D unclear. CDR3 size: 16 residues. Germline V gives CDR1 SGHNT, CDR2 YYREEE (reference sequence). V lost 2 bases to trimming and J lost 4 bases, with 15 bases between them. Here the CDR3 DNA reads TGTGCCAGCAGCTTTGATGCGGTAGTAGCCACCGGGGAGCTGTTTTTT. This sequence encodes CASSFDAVVATGELFF.

The chain carries TRBV19 and TRBJ2-2; 7 bases fit TRBD2. The CDR3 covers 16 residues. Germline V gene data show CDR1 as LNHDA and CDR2 as SQIVND (reference sequence). J gave up 7 bases and V 5 bases, and 13 bases lay outside the gene matches. The CDR3 DNA is TGTGCCAGTAGTCCCCAGGCGGGAGATATCGGCGGGGAGCTGTTTTTT. Translated: CASSPQAGDIGGELFF.

This clone was detected once. The chain combines TRBV7-2 with TRBJ2-3, with TRBD1 as a possible D gene (6 bases). V shed 8 bases and J shed 6 bases, with 15 bases lying between them. CDR3 size: 13 residues. The germline V gene has CDR1 SGHTA and CDR2 FQGNSA. CDR3 residues: CASSQMGADTQYF. In DNA, the CDR3 is TGTGCCAGCTCTCAAATGGGGGCGGATACGCAGTATTTT. The full variable domain, completed using reference TRBV7-2 and TRBJ2-3, is GAGVSQSPSNKVTEKGKDVELRCDPISGHTALYWYRQSLGQGLEFLIYFQGNSAPDKSGLPSDRFSAERTGGSVSTLTIQRTQQEDSAVYLCASSQMGADTQYFGPGTRLTVL.